The sequence of this TCR beta chain was determined in a study of early T cells in non-severe SARS-CoV-2 infection. Whole-study context: The authors sequenced bulk RNA from unsorted whole blood, leaving chains unpaired. Points from the study as a whole: Comparison of clonotypes with VDJdb favored anti-spike CD8 responses while missing private and CD4 specificities.

Researchers attached unique molecular identifiers to individual cDNA molecules. TCRdb re-derived calls from the 5' RACE reads in MiXCR, one entry per CDR3 protein. This sample has 90,000 to 130,000 distinct CDR3 sequences, with over 10% found just once. For this clonotype: Its matching antigen is unknown. One end of the junction does not line up with germline, which may come from a read error.

Sequencing was done on a sample of whole blood. The receptor's source is an adult who was a healthcare worker with PCR-confirmed SARS-CoV-2 infection or an uninfected control (not recorded which).

For the CDR3, the DNA is TGTGCCACCAGGAAGGGTAGCTCCTTCAATGAGCAGTTCTTC. It codes for CATRKGSSFNEQFF. The V gene is TRBV15, the J gene TRBJ2-1; D is undetermined. The CDR3 extends over 14 amino acids. Germline V gene sequence: CDR1 LNHNV, CDR2 YYDKDF (reference sequence).